This entry is about one TCR beta chain. Its antigen is still unknown. Germline V gene data show CDR1 as SGHTS and CDR2 as YDEGEE. The CDR3 has 14 residues. Trimming cost V 4 bases and J 8 bases; bases outside gene matches: 6. Adult allogeneic hematopoietic cell transplant recipients with steroid-refractory graft-versus-host disease were prospectively enrolled for research autopsy. This entry belongs to a study of tissue T cells after allogeneic stem cell transplantation. Background on the study: Graft-versus-host disease patients received grafts, several unmodified and three CD34-selected to deplete T cells. Points from the study as a whole: TCR repertoires tracked anatomic similarity, regardless of disease or transplant status. Sampling depth was limited, and the cohort was small and clinically varied.

Assay used: immunoSEQ multiplex PCR; TCRdb lists only in-frame clones, some missing. The table has around 1,000 clones, about nine tenths seen once. The chain links TRBV5-8 to TRBJ1-6; 7 bases map to TRBD1. This receptor was obtained from a male patient at least 60 years old with steroid-refractory graft-versus-host disease after an allogeneic stem cell transplant. The graft donor may be the source of some T cells. This material consisted of spleen tissue, taken at autopsy. The CDR3 DNA sequence: TGTGCCAGCAGCCGAAGACAGGGCGATTCACCCCTCCACTTT. Amino acid sequence: CASSRRQGDSPLHF.